This entry describes one T cell receptor beta chain. Its cognate antigen is unknown. The data are from a study of cytomegalovirus exposure and HLA in healthy donors. Study conclusions and caveats: TCR beta chains numbering some 160 were designated cytomegalovirus-associated.

Between the trimmed V and J ends, which lost 6 bases and 4 bases, there was a span of 13 bases. CDR3 length: 14 amino acids. Per germline, CDR1 KGHSH and CDR2 LQKENI. Primers included in the PCR were 60 Vbeta and 13 Jbeta primers. The method was immunoSEQ multiplex PCR; TCRdb's version includes in-frame clones alone and lacks a portion of them. This table has 150,000 to 200,000 clones, approximately 80% appearing once. This clonotype originated in a woman between 50 and 59 years old in good health and CMV-seronegative. V is TRBV18 and J is TRBJ1-3; D not resolved. The sample was PBMCs. The CDR3 loop reads CASSQLGDGNTIYF. Written as DNA, the CDR3 is TGTGCCAGCTCCCAATTGGGAGACGGAAACACCATATATTTT.